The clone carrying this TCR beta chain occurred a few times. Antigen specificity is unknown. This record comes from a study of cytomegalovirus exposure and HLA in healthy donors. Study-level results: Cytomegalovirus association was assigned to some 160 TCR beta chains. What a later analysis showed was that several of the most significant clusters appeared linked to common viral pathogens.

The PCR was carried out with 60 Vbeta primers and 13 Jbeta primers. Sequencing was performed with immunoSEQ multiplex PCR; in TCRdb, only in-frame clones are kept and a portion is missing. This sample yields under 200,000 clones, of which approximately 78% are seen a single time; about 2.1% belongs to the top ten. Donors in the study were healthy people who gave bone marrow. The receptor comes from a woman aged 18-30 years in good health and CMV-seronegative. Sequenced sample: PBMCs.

The CDR3 spells CASSITGNTEAFF. DNA for the CDR3: TGTGCCAGTAGTATAACTGGGAACACTGAAGCTTTCTTT. This sequence joins TRBV19 and TRBJ1-1; D gene ambiguous. V gave up 2 bases and J gave up 1 base, with 5 bases separating them. This CDR3 spans 13 amino acids. The germline gives CDR1 LNHDA, CDR2 SQIVND (reference sequence).